The 7 T cell receptor beta chains reported below all come from one sample, sequenced in a study of shared clonotypes between healthy human individuals. Measured with immunoSEQ multiplex PCR; TCRdb has only the in-frame clones, and not every one. The table lists around 1.5 million clones, under 99% of them singletons. Sequenced sample: naive CD4+ T cells sorted from blood. Specified subset: CD45RA+ positively selected. The receptors derive from a man between 25 and 39 years old in good health.

The gene calls are TRBV15 and TRBJ2-1, with 12 bases that match TRBD2. The germline gives CDR1 LNHNV, CDR2 YYDKDF (reference sequence). This CDR3 spans 18 amino acids. V shed 3 bases and J 4 bases; nucleotides not matched to a gene: 10. CDR3 bases: TGTGCCACCAGCAGGGTCTCTCTAGCGGGAGGGCTTTACAATGAGCAGTTCTTC. Encoded protein: CATSRVSLAGGLYNEQFF.

This chain uses TRBV19 with TRBJ2-2; 12 bases fit TRBD2. The CDR3 is 16 amino acids. Per the germline V gene, CDR1 is LNHDA and CDR2 is SQIVND (reference sequence). With 6 bases clipped from V and 6 bases from J, the junction kept 8 bases outside the gene matches. CDR3: CASSPMTSGSSGELFF. The CDR3 bases are TGTGCCAGTAGCCCGATGACTAGCGGGAGCTCCGGGGAGCTGTTTTTT.

V gene TRBV14 combines with J gene TRBJ2-7; D uncertain. The CDR3 consists of 13 residues. The V end lost 8 bases, the J end lost 0 bases, and 11 bases lay between the germline ends. Germline loops: CDR1 SGHDN, CDR2 FVKESK. The CDR3 region has the DNA TGTGCCAGCCGACGGGCGAACTCCTACGAGCAGTACTTC. Protein sequence: CASRRANSYEQYF.

A word on this clone: Other DNA sequences from this sample encode an identical CDR3 as well. This chain links TRBV15 with TRBJ2-3, with D unresolved. Germline V gene data show CDR1 as LNHNV and CDR2 as YYDKDF (reference sequence). This CDR3 contains 15 residues. V lost 0 bases to trimming and J lost 0 bases, with 7 bases between them. This chain's CDR3 is CATSRDLGSTDTQYF. As DNA, the CDR3 is TGTGCCACCAGCAGAGATCTTGGGAGCACAGATACGCAGTATTTT.

Only one count was recorded for this clone. This chain joins TRBV30 and TRBJ1-1, with D hard to call. Trimming removed 5 bases from V and 3 bases from J, with 10 bases in between. CDR3 length: 12 amino acids. Germline CDR1 and CDR2: GTSNPN and SVGIG (reference sequence). The CDR3 spells CAWRGPYTEAFF. For the CDR3, the DNA is TGTGCCTGGCGTGGACCGTACACTGAAGCTTTCTTT.

The CDR3 bases are TGTGCCAGCAGCCTGCACGACAGTCCGGGAGAAAAACTGTTTTTT. This gives the protein CASSLHDSPGEKLFF. The chain couples TRBV7-9 to TRBJ1-4, with D maybe TRBD1 (5 bases). CDR3 length: 15 amino acids. V dropped 5 bases and J dropped 8 bases, with 18 bases sitting between them. The V gene's germline CDR1 is SEHNR and CDR2 FQNEAQ (reference sequence).

This sequence joins TRBV5-1 and TRBJ1-2; 10 positions agree with TRBD1. Losses at the gene ends were 4 bases for V and 8 bases for J; bases not matched to a gene: 8. Per germline, CDR1 SGHRS and CDR2 YFSETQ. This CDR3 is 14 amino acids long. CDR3 nucleotides: TGCGCCAGCAGCAAAGACAGGGGGCTAGAGGGCTACACCTTC. The encoded protein is CASSKDRGLEGYTF.